A single sample is the source of the 30 T cell receptor beta chains below, sequenced in a study of T cell repertoires in cytomegalovirus infection. The antigens for these receptors are not known. A single record per CDR3 protein comes from TCRdb applying MiXCR to the reads. The sample contains approximately 910,000 distinct CDR3 sequences, around 31% of which appear only once. Sequencing used cultured CD8+ T cells from PBMCs, obtained from culture after CMV antigen stimulation. All receptors derive from a human donor in good health (CMV status not recorded). Some clones in this sample may be carry-over from other donors' samples.

The chain uses TRBV4-1 and TRBJ2-7, with 9 bases fitting TRBD2. With V trimmed by 0 bases and J by 0 bases, 15 bases remained unmatched. The germline CDR1 and CDR2 sequences are MGHRA and YSYEKL. The CDR3 extends over 20 amino acids. CDR3 in amino acids: CASSQESWIVAGVTSYEQYV. Written as DNA, the CDR3 is TGCGCCAGCAGCCAAGAAAGTTGGATTGTAGCGGGGGTTACCTCCTACGAGCAGTACGTC.

This clonotype was recorded only once. The rearrangement joins TRBV20-1 to TRBJ2-7, with no clear D. The CDR3 runs to 12 residues. Germline V gives CDR1 DFQATT, CDR2 SNEGSKA (reference sequence). The V gene lost 3 bases and the J gene lost 2 bases, with 8 bases spanning the gap. The CDR3 protein is CSARKKAYEQYF. In DNA form, the CDR3 reads TGCAGTGCTAGGAAAAAGGCCTACGAGCAGTACTTC.

This clonotype was observed a handful of times. The rearrangement uses TRBV7-9 and TRBJ2-7; D uncertain. V was shortened by 7 bases and J by 3 bases, with 16 bases between the two germline ends. Looked up from germline, CDR1 is SEHNR and CDR2 is FQNEAQ (reference sequence). The CDR3 is 14 amino acids. The CDR3 DNA is TGTGCCAGCAACGACCCCCAACTGATCTACGAGCAGTACTTC. Amino acid sequence: CASNDPQLIYEQYF.

This clonotype has a count of ten or more. V gene TRBV5-4 combines with J gene TRBJ2-7; 10 positions match TRBD1. Germline V CDR1 and CDR2: SGHNT, YYREEE (reference sequence). After removal of 4 bases from V and 5 bases from J, the junction contained 9 bases not matched to a gene. CDR3 size: 15 residues. The CDR3 loop reads CASSAPGQGFHEQYV. In nucleotides, the CDR3 is TGTGCCAGCAGCGCTCCGGGACAGGGGTTCCACGAGCAGTACGTC.

The CDR3 is CASSPTGHLNTEAFF. In DNA form, the CDR3 reads TGTGCCAGCAGCCCCACGGGACACTTGAACACTGAAGCTTTCTTT. The rearrangement joins TRBV5-6 to TRBJ1-1, with a tentative D call TRBD1 (6 bases). CDR3 size: 15 residues. V was clipped by 4 bases and J by 0 bases, with 13 bases between them. Germline V gene sequence: CDR1 SGHDT, CDR2 YYEEEE.

In the case of this clonotype: One junction end disagrees with the germline gene, perhaps due to a read error. J is TRBJ1-2 and V is TRBV19; no firm D call. Germline-derived CDR1 and CDR2 are LNHDA and SQIVND (reference sequence). CDR3 size: 11 residues. CDR3 nucleotide sequence: TGTGCCAGTGGATTGACCCATTATAGGGCCTTC. Translated: CASGLTHYRAF.

The V call is TRBV25-1, the J call TRBJ2-7; unclear D gene. Germline CDR1 reads MGHDK; CDR2 reads SYGVNS. CDR3 size: 14 residues. V shed 2 bases and J shed 3 bases, with 11 bases lying between them. CDR3 protein: CASSEQKGSYEQYF. The DNA for the CDR3 is TGTGCCAGCAGTGAACAGAAGGGTAGCTACGAGCAGTACTTC.

This clonotype was found a few times. The chain has TRBV5-4 and TRBJ1-2, with a weak D call TRBD1 (5 bases). The germline CDR1 and CDR2 sequences are SGHNT and YYREEE (reference sequence). The V and J ends lost 3 bases and 13 bases respectively, with 16 bases between them. This CDR3 is 12 amino acids long. The CDR3 coding sequence is TGTGCCAGCAGCTGGCCGGGAGGGGCCGTCACCTTC. It encodes CASSWPGGAVTF.

This chain connects TRBV12-3 or TRBV12-4 to TRBJ1-1; no reliable D call. V lost 5 bases and J lost 10, with 11 bases in between. This CDR3 is built from 11 residues. CDR3: CASSMGSGAFF. CDR3 DNA sequence: TGTGCCAGCAGTATGGGGAGCGGAGCTTTCTTT.

The gene calls are TRBV10-3 and TRBJ2-3; a possible D gene is TRBD2 (7 bases). V lost 7 bases to trimming and J lost 0 bases, with 8 bases between them. Germline V lookup: CDR1 ENHRY, CDR2 SYGVKD. The CDR3 spans 13 residues. CDR3 sequence: CAITGGSTDTQYF. In nucleotides, the CDR3 is TGTGCCATCACGGGGGGCAGCACAGATACGCAGTATTTT.

The rearrangement joins TRBV6-9 to TRBJ2-7; 12 positions match TRBD1. Germline loops: CDR1 MNHGY, CDR2 SVAAGI. Trimming cost V 7 bases and J 6 bases; bases outside gene matches: 7. This CDR3 has 14 residues. In DNA form, the CDR3 reads TGTGCCAGCATACCCCGGGACAGGGGGCCCGAGCAGTACGTC. Translating it yields CASIPRDRGPEQYV.

The chain recombines TRBV10-3 with TRBJ2-1, with 9 nucleotides matching TRBD1. Germline V gene lookup returns CDR1 ENHRY and CDR2 SYGVKD. Germline trimming cut 6 bases from V and 7 bases from J; bases unmatched to any gene: 7. The CDR3 length is 14 residues. CDR3 coding DNA: TGTGCCATCAGGGTGACAGGGGGGACGAATGAGCAGTTCTTC. As protein: CAIRVTGGTNEQFF.

This chain joins TRBV28 and TRBJ2-1; TRBD2 aligns across 7 bases. Germline loops: CDR1 MDHEN, CDR2 SYDVKM. The trim removed 3 bases at V and 14 bases at J, leaving 7 bases unmatched. The CDR3 is 12 amino acids. The CDR3 reads CASSFSSGKEFF. The CDR3 DNA sequence: TGTGCCAGCAGTTTCAGCAGCGGGAAGGAGTTCTTC.

The CDR3 bases are TGTGCCAGTAGTGGTAGCGGGCCCTACGAGCAGTACTTC. It translates to CASSGSGPYEQYF. The chain couples TRBV19 to TRBJ2-7; 7 nucleotides match TRBD2. J lost 2 bases, V lost 5 bases, and 3 bases had no gene match. Germline loops: CDR1 LNHDA, CDR2 SQIVND (reference sequence). The length of the CDR3 is 13 residues.

This clonotype appeared many times. The rearrangement uses TRBV2 and TRBJ1-1, with D hard to call. CDR1 is SNHLY and CDR2 is FYNNEI in the germline V gene. Trimming took off 6 bases at V and 1 base at J, with 9 bases between the two ends. This CDR3 spans 13 amino acids. The CDR3 sequence: CASRVSQNTEAFF. The CDR3 nucleotides read TGTGCCAGCAGAGTATCACAGAACACTGAAGCTTTCTTT.

This clonotype has just a few counts. The genes are TRBV24-1 and TRBJ2-2; D call uncertain. Per the germline V gene, CDR1 is KGHDR and CDR2 is SFDVKD. The CDR3 is 15 residues long. The germline V and J ends were trimmed by 2 bases and 1 base, with 7 bases remaining between them. The CDR3 region is CATSDSDGNTGELFF. Written as DNA, the CDR3 is TGTGCCACCAGTGATTCGGACGGGAACACCGGGGAGCTGTTTTTT.

Ten or more counts support this clonotype. This chain connects TRBV11-2 to TRBJ2-1; D uncertain. Germline V gene sequence: CDR1 SGHAT, CDR2 FQNNGV. Trimming took 5 bases from V and 6 from J, leaving 20 bases between them. The CDR3 totals 16 residues. CDR3 DNA sequence: TGTGCCAGCAGCCAGATAGGCAGAAGGGTTATCAATGAGCAGTTCTTC. Protein sequence: CASSQIGRRVINEQFF.

This clonotype has a handful of counts. This chain joins TRBV12-5 and TRBJ2-3, with unresolved D. CDR1 and CDR2 (germline): LGHNT, FRNRAP. The length of the CDR3 is 15 residues. V lost 1 base and J 1 base, leaving 9 bases between the germline ends. As DNA, the CDR3 is TGTGCTAGTGGTTTGGGTGATTCCGGCACAGATACGCAGTATTTT. Its translation is CASGLGDSGTDTQYF.

This chain connects TRBV7-9 to TRBJ2-3; a weak D match, TRBD1 (6 bases). The ends were cut back, 9 bases at V and 0 bases at J, with 13 bases in the middle. The CDR3 spans 14 residues. CDR1 and CDR2 from the germline V gene are SEHNR and FQNEAQ (reference sequence). The CDR3 here is CASIQGTSTDTQYF. The CDR3 coding sequence is TGTGCCAGTATTCAGGGGACCAGCACAGATACGCAGTATTTT.

This clonotype showed up many times. V is TRBV7-6 and J is TRBJ2-1, with D maybe TRBD1 (5 bases). This CDR3 is built from 15 residues. V dropped 5 bases and J dropped 6 bases, with 17 bases sitting between them. CDR1 is SGHVS, CDR2 FNYEAQ, per germline. The CDR3 loop is CASSLEPGQLNEQFF. The CDR3 bases are TGTGCCAGCAGCCTAGAGCCAGGGCAACTCAATGAGCAGTTCTTC.

This clonotype was recorded once. One end of the junction does not line up with germline, which may come from a read error. The chain uses TRBV7-9 and TRBJ1-5; D unclear. The CDR3 runs to 14 residues. CDR1 and CDR2 from the germline V gene are SEHNR and FQNEAQ (reference sequence). CDR3 residues: CASSPAAVHQLQHF. The DNA of the CDR3 is TGTGCCAGCAGCCCTGCAGCGGTCCATCAGCTCCAGCATTTT.

This clonotype was picked up a small number of times. The chain links TRBV7-8 to TRBJ2-7; D gene unclear. The germline gives CDR1 SGHVS, CDR2 FQNEAQ. Trimming took 4 bases from V and 0 from J, leaving 13 bases between them. CDR3 length: 15 amino acids. CDR3 loop: CASSSDAVTSYEQYF. For the CDR3, the DNA is TGTGCCAGCAGCTCGGACGCCGTGACCTCCTACGAGCAGTACTTC.

CDR3 region: CASSLASEAYEQYV. The DNA of the CDR3 is TGTGCCAGCAGCTTAGCTTCGGAAGCCTACGAGCAGTACGTC. The chain employs TRBV7-9 and TRBJ2-7; D not certain. There are 14 residues in the CDR3. Germline-derived CDR1 and CDR2 are SEHNR and FQNEAQ (reference sequence). Trimming stripped 0 bases from V and 2 bases from J, with 8 bases between.

This clonotype appeared a few times. The chain links TRBV20-1 to TRBJ1-1; D gene uncertain. Germline CDR1 DFQATT, CDR2 SNEGSKA (reference sequence). The V gene lost 0 bases and the J gene lost 3 bases, with 11 bases spanning the gap. This CDR3 spans 14 amino acids. The CDR3 nucleotides are TGCAGTGCTAGAGATCCCGGGTTGGACACTGAAGCTTTCTTT. Translation gives CSARDPGLDTEAFF.

The chain joins TRBV4-1 to TRBJ2-4, with D hard to call. Trimming took off 0 bases at V and 9 bases at J, with 18 bases between the two ends. Germline V CDR1 and CDR2: MGHRA, YSYEKL. The CDR3 totals 16 residues. The CDR3 loop reads CASSQEGSGIWGIQYF. The CDR3 nucleotides read TGCGCCAGCAGCCAAGAAGGATCAGGCATTTGGGGCATTCAGTACTTC.

V is TRBV3-1 and J is TRBJ1-2; D is uncertain. Germline CDR1 reads LGHDT; CDR2 reads YNNKEL (reference sequence). Trimming pared 3 bases from V and 7 bases from J, leaving 30 bases between. This CDR3 region has 19 residues. The CDR3 bases are TGTGCCAGCAGCCATCGGATCTCGGCACTCCCGTCTAAGTGGGTTGGCTACACCTTC. This codes for CASSHRISALPSKWVGYTF.

This chain joins TRBV27 and TRBJ2-5; D perhaps matches TRBD2 (5 bases). Per the germline V gene, CDR1 is MNHEY and CDR2 is SMNVEV (reference sequence). The CDR3 runs 11 residues. The V gene lost 10 bases and the J gene lost 7 bases, with 13 bases spanning the gap. The CDR3 DNA follows: TGTGCCACCTGGGGAGAGGGGACCCAGTACTTC. Protein: CATWGEGTQYF.

Comment on this clonotype: This may stem from a read error, because a much larger clone lies one nucleotide away. The chain joins TRBV5-4 to TRBJ2-3, with 8 positions matching TRBD1. Germline trimming cut 2 bases from V and 2 bases from J; bases unmatched to any gene: 4. The germline V gene encodes CDR1 SGHNT and CDR2 YYREEE (reference sequence). The CDR3 has 15 residues. The CDR3 nucleotides are TGTGCCAGCAGCTTCCTGGACAGGGACACAGATACGCAGTATTTT. This sequence encodes CASSFLDRDTDTQYF.

This clonotype turned up a few times. At one boundary the junction diverges from the germline segment, which might be a read error. V gene TRBV7-8 combines with J gene TRBJ2-1, with 8 bases fitting TRBD1. The CDR3 consists of 13 residues. Germline-derived CDR1 and CDR2 are SGHVS and FQNEAQ. The DNA of the CDR3 is TGTGCCAGCAGCTTAAGGGCCGGACAGGGTGGGGTCTTC. Its protein product is CASSLRAGQGGVF.

The chain uses TRBV7-6 and TRBJ2-5; perhaps D is TRBD1 or TRBD2 (5 bases each). Trimming left V 5 bases short and J 1 base short, with 11 bases between. The CDR3 loop spans 14 amino acids. CDR1 and CDR2 from the germline V gene are SGHVS and FNYEAQ. The CDR3 sequence: CASSTTGAQETQYF. The CDR3 DNA sequence: TGTGCCAGCAGCACCACCGGGGCCCAAGAGACCCAGTACTTC.